Presented here are 8 T cell receptor beta chains from one specimen sequenced in a study of blood T cell repertoires in COVID-19. Clones were sequenced by immunoSEQ multiplex PCR, and TCRdb holds only the in-frame ones, with some missing. The sample includes 150,000 or so clones, 81% of them seen just once. The sample was peripheral blood. Every receptor here comes from a human donor with acute or convalescent COVID-19. The donor label of this sample is uncertain.

There are many counts of this clone. J is TRBJ2-1 and V is TRBV4-1, with 7 bases that match TRBD1. The germline CDR1 and CDR2 sequences are MGHRA and YSYEKL. V shed 3 bases and J 10 bases; nucleotides not matched to a gene: 12. The CDR3 spans 15 residues. The CDR3 sequence: CASSHRQGPLEEQFF. The CDR3 DNA is TGCGCCAGCAGCCACCGACAGGGTCCCCTGGAGGAGCAGTTCTTC.

This sequence joins TRBV30 and TRBJ1-1, with a tentative D call TRBD1 (6 bases). This CDR3 has 15 amino acids. Per germline, CDR1 GTSNPN and CDR2 SVGIG (reference sequence). The V and J ends lost 3 bases and 1 base respectively, with 15 bases between them. CDR3 in amino acids: CAWSRRRGGNTEAFF. As DNA, the CDR3 is TGTGCCTGGAGCCGTAGACGAGGGGGGAACACTGAAGCTTTCTTT.

This chain joins TRBV29-1 and TRBJ2-2, with 9 bases lining up with TRBD1. J lost 2 bases, V lost 6 bases, and 13 bases had no gene match. Germline values: CDR1 SQVTM, CDR2 ANQGSEA. The CDR3 covers 17 residues. The CDR3 here is CSVFDGVTGGNTGELFF. The DNA of the CDR3 is TGCAGCGTCTTTGATGGAGTAACAGGGGGCAACACCGGGGAGCTGTTTTTT.

The V and J genes are TRBV4-1 and TRBJ2-2, with a tentative D call TRBD1 (6 bases). The CDR3 sequence is 15 residues long. Deletions cut 5 bases from V and 3 bases from J, with 13 bases between. Germline V gives CDR1 MGHRA, CDR2 YSYEKL. The CDR3 spells CASSSQGKDTGELFF. As DNA, the CDR3 is TGCGCCAGCAGCTCACAGGGTAAGGACACCGGGGAGCTGTTTTTT.

The chain recombines TRBV5-6 with TRBJ1-2; D ambiguous. In germline, CDR1 is SGHDT, CDR2 YYEEEE. The CDR3 covers 16 residues. Trimming cost V 4 bases and J 0 bases, with 16 bases left between them. CDR3 coding DNA: TGTGCCAGCAGCCCCCTGGCGGGAGCATCTAACTATGGCTACACCTTC. Its translation is CASSPLAGASNYGYTF.

The V and J genes are TRBV18 and TRBJ2-5; perhaps TRBD1 as D (5 bases). This CDR3 comprises 16 residues. CDR1 and CDR2 (germline): KGHSH, LQKENI. V was trimmed by 1 base and J by 1 base, leaving 13 bases between them. CDR3 sequence reads: CASSPRTRDAQETQYF. The CDR3 coding sequence is TGTGCCAGCTCACCACGTACCAGGGATGCCCAAGAGACCCAGTACTTC. Together with reference TRBV18 and TRBJ2-5, the CDR3 gives the full variable domain: NAGVMQNPRHLVRRRGQEARLRCSPMKGHSHVYWYRQLPEEGLKFMVYLQKENIIDESGMPKERFSAEFPKEGPSILRIQQVVRGDSAAYFCASSPRTRDAQETQYFGPGTRLLVL.

This chain connects TRBV3-1 (or the pseudogene TRBV3-2) to TRBJ2-5; 10 nucleotides line up with TRBD2. Germline CDR1 LGHDT, CDR2 YNNKEL (reference sequence). V shed 8 bases, J shed 2 bases, and the junction held 8 bases outside the gene matches. This CDR3 has 15 residues. This chain's CDR3 is CASQVSGGFQETQYF. DNA for the CDR3: TGTGCCAGCCAAGTTAGCGGGGGGTTTCAAGAGACCCAGTACTTC.

The V and J genes are TRBV30 and TRBJ2-1, with no clear D. The V gene's germline CDR1 is GTSNPN and CDR2 SVGIG (reference sequence). V shed 4 bases and J shed 7 bases, with 14 bases lying between them. The CDR3 sequence is 13 residues long. The CDR3 coding sequence is TGTGCCTGGACTACCGACCTCGGGAATGAGCAGTTCTTC. Encoded protein: CAWTTDLGNEQFF.